This T cell receptor (beta chain) comes out of a study of blood T cell repertoires in COVID-19. Study summary: T cells, B-cell-depleted T cells, or PBMCs provided the cDNA or gDNA that served as material.

Using immunoSEQ multiplex PCR, the repertoire was profiled, and TCRdb retains in-frame clones only, with some absent. Of 55,000 to 85,000 clones in the sample, 88% were seen once. The count of this clone is one. Sequenced material: peripheral blood. The sequence was obtained from a human donor in a cohort sampled during active COVID-19.

DNA of the CDR3: TGTGCCAGCAGCCAAGCTCTAACAGATACGCAGTATTTT. This encodes CASSQALTDTQYF. This chain uses TRBV3-1 (or the pseudogene TRBV3-2) with TRBJ2-3, with D uncertain. In germline, CDR1 is LGHDT, CDR2 YNNKEL (reference sequence). This CDR3 comprises 13 residues. The V end was cut by 1 base, the J end by 3 bases, with 5 bases between.